This T cell receptor beta chain was identified in a study of beta chain features in type 1 diabetes. General study points: There was a moderate but significant shortening of TCRB CDR3s in all four CD4+ subsets of Type 1 diabetes patients.

The investigators reverse transcribed all of the isolated RNA, so they sequenced expressed TCRB transcripts. Produced via immunoSEQ multiplex PCR; TCRdb's table is partial and in-frame only. The sample lists over 150,000 clones, about 9.4% seen once, with more than 0.45% in the top ten. Worth noting for this clone: Its antigen is not identified.

The CDR3 covers 15 residues. V lost 2 bases and J lost 1; bases outside the gene matches: 4. CDR1 and CDR2 (germline): LGHNA, YNFKEQ. Sorted cells reached over 98% purity in every population. This chain joins TRBV4-2 and TRBJ1-1; 7 nucleotides align to TRBD1. This clonotype originated in a young man with type 1 diabetes. The sequencing sample was made of central memory CD4+ T cells from blood. CDR3 region: CASSQPQGPNTEAFF. In DNA form, the CDR3 reads TGTGCCAGCAGCCAACCACAGGGGCCGAACACTGAAGCTTTCTTT.